This TCR beta chain was observed in a study of control samples from healthy donors and cancer patients. Repertoires were generated with immunoSEQ multiplex PCR, while TCRdb's copy carries only in-frame clones and drops some. The sample yields some 95,000 clones, around 88% seen once. The V end lost 7 bases, the J end lost 1 base, and 12 bases lay between the germline ends. The germline gives CDR1 LNHDA, CDR2 SQIVND (reference sequence). The CDR3 has 14 residues. Sequences were obtained from blood. The sequence derives from a man aged 30 to 39 in good health. This chain joins TRBV19 and TRBJ2-3; tentatively, D is TRBD1 (7 bases). This CDR3 reads CASTDREGTDTQYF. The CDR3 DNA is TGTGCCAGTACTGACAGGGAGGGCACAGATACGCAGTATTTT.